A single sample is the source of the 25 T cell receptor beta chains below, sequenced in a study of human T cells and chemical hapten exposure. The time point: patch test 2, 6 weeks after DPC sensitization. Treatment reported: therapeutic diphenylcyclopropenone sensitization with weekly scalp DPC. TCRdb fed the RACE reads into MiXCR, producing one record per CDR3 protein. The sample holds hundreds of thousands of distinct CDR3 sequences, about 6% seen once. The specimen comprised whole blood, sampled in connection with sensitization to the hapten diphenylcyclopropenone (DPC). The receptors derive from a woman between 18 and 30 years old with alopecia areata. Some clones in this sample may be carry-over from other donors' samples.

This clonotype was seen many times. The chain carries TRBV20-1 and TRBJ2-3, with 9 bases fitting TRBD1. In germline, CDR1 is DFQATT, CDR2 SNEGSKA (reference sequence). The CDR3 runs 15 residues. V lost 3 bases, J lost 5 bases, and 9 bases stayed unmatched. The CDR3 spells CSASEDRGLGDTQYF. CDR3 DNA: TGCAGTGCTAGTGAGGACAGGGGATTGGGAGATACGCAGTATTTT.

This clonotype was recorded a few times. The chain's CDR3 is CAISEAGGTTEAFF. In DNA, the CDR3 is TGTGCCATCAGTGAGGCGGGGGGCACCACTGAAGCTTTCTTT. This chain joins TRBV10-3 and TRBJ1-1, with D perhaps TRBD1 (6 bases). Germline V gene data show CDR1 as ENHRY and CDR2 as SYGVKD. The V end was cut by 2 bases, the J end by 4 bases, with 11 bases between. This CDR3 contains 14 residues.

The J gene is TRBJ2-7, the V gene TRBV6-2 or TRBV6-3; TRBD1 matches 7 bases. The trim removed 6 bases at V and 5 bases at J, leaving 4 bases unmatched. Germline V gene sequence: CDR1 MNHEY, CDR2 SVGEGT. The length of the CDR3 is 12 residues. CDR3 nucleotide sequence: TGTGCCAGCAGGACAGGGTACGACGAGCAGTACTTC. Amino acids: CASRTGYDEQYF.

This clonotype has more than one count but fewer than ten. The rearrangement links TRBV2 to TRBJ2-2, with D possibly matching TRBD2 (5 bases). V was shortened by 7 bases and J by 3 bases, with 9 bases between the two germline ends. Germline V lookup: CDR1 SNHLY, CDR2 FYNNEI. This CDR3 has 13 residues. Written as DNA, the CDR3 is TGTGCCAGCATTCAGGACTACACCGGGGAGCTGTTTTTT. Protein sequence: CASIQDYTGELFF.

The V gene is TRBV2, the J gene TRBJ1-5, with 8 bases matching TRBD1. The CDR3 is 14 amino acids. V trimming: 6 bases; J trimming: 7 bases; junction bases outside the gene matches: 8. Germline V gene data show CDR1 as SNHLY and CDR2 as FYNNEI. In nucleotides, the CDR3 is TGTGCCAGCAGCCCGGACAGGGACGGGCAGCCCCAGCATTTT. It encodes CASSPDRDGQPQHF.

This clonotype was seen many times. The J gene is TRBJ1-2, the V gene TRBV18; 7 bases fit TRBD1. CDR1 KGHSH and CDR2 LQKENI come from the germline V gene. The ends lost 4 bases at V and 4 bases at J; junction bases unmatched: 6. This CDR3 is 14 amino acids long. The CDR3 sequence: CASSQTGEGYGYTF. The CDR3 DNA is TGTGCCAGCTCACAAACAGGGGAAGGCTATGGCTACACCTTC.

This chain connects TRBV2 to TRBJ1-3; D not resolved. The CDR3 is made up of 17 amino acids. V was shortened by 4 bases and J by 0 bases, with 16 bases between the two germline ends. The germline CDR1 and CDR2 sequences are SNHLY and FYNNEI. CDR3: CASSGKGSSRSGNTIYF. CDR3 DNA sequence: TGTGCCAGCAGTGGAAAGGGCAGCAGTCGCTCTGGAAACACCATATATTTT. The full variable domain, with the rest looked up from reference TRBV2 and TRBJ1-3, is EPEVTQTPSHQVTQMGQEVILRCVPISNHLYFYWYRQILGQKVEFLVSFYNNEISEKSEIFDDQFSVERPDGSNFTLKIRSTKLEDSAMYFCASSGKGSSRSGNTIYFGEGSWLTVV.

V is TRBV13 and J is TRBJ2-5; D perhaps matches TRBD2 (6 bases). Germline V gives CDR1 PRHDT, CDR2 FYEKMQ (reference sequence). Trimming shortened V by 7 bases and J by 2 bases, and 14 bases separated the two germline ends. CDR3 length: 14 amino acids. The CDR3, as DNA: TGTGCCAGCAAGGAGGGCTCCAGTCAAGAGACCCAGTACTTC. Amino acid sequence: CASKEGSSQETQYF.

This clonotype was detected many times. The chain uses TRBV29-1 and TRBJ1-5, with no clear D. Trimming pared 4 bases from V and 5 bases from J, leaving 9 bases between. Germline V gene lookup returns CDR1 SQVTM and CDR2 ANQGSEA. The CDR3 is 12 amino acids. CDR3 residues: CSVAWEDQPQHF. As DNA, the CDR3 is TGCAGCGTTGCCTGGGAGGATCAGCCCCAGCATTTT.

This clonotype was observed at least ten times. The chain is built from TRBV10-3 and TRBJ2-5; D is unclear. With 8 bases removed from V and 4 bases from J, the gap between germline ends came to 11 bases. Germline-derived CDR1 and CDR2 are ENHRY and SYGVKD. The CDR3 spans 12 residues. CDR3 amino acids: CAISGGLETQYF. In DNA, the CDR3 is TGTGCCATCTCGGGCGGTTTAGAGACCCAGTACTTC.

This clonotype was seen a few times. The CDR3 sequence is CASSPFRLAGGQGDTQYF. CDR3 coding DNA: TGTGCCAGCAGCCCTTTCCGACTAGCGGGGGGGCAGGGAGATACGCAGTATTTT. The chain joins TRBV7-6 to TRBJ2-3; 14 bases are a match to TRBD2. The J segment lost 5 bases and the V segment lost 5 bases, leaving 12 bases of the junction unmatched. There are 18 residues in the CDR3. The V gene's germline CDR1 is SGHVS and CDR2 FNYEAQ.

This clonotype was observed many times. V gene TRBV29-1 combines with J gene TRBJ1-1; D is unresolved. The CDR3 sequence is 13 residues long. V dropped 4 bases and J dropped 0 bases, with 9 bases sitting between them. CDR1 SQVTM and CDR2 ANQGSEA come from the germline V gene. The CDR3 DNA follows: TGCAGCGTTGGATCCCCCCTGAACACTGAAGCTTTCTTT. Translated, it gives CSVGSPLNTEAFF.

The chain joins TRBV7-9 to TRBJ2-3; 9 positions match TRBD2. The CDR3 sequence is 18 residues long. Germline V CDR1 and CDR2: SEHNR, FQNEAQ (reference sequence). V lost 1 base and J lost 0; bases outside the gene matches: 8. CDR3: CASSLVPLAGPSTDTQYF. As DNA, the CDR3 is TGTGCCAGCAGCTTAGTACCGCTAGCGGGGCCTAGCACAGATACGCAGTATTTT.

This clonotype was detected ten times or more. The chain couples TRBV12-3 or TRBV12-4 to TRBJ2-3, with D possibly TRBD2 on 6 matching bases. This CDR3 region has 12 residues. V lost 5 bases and J lost 8, with 11 bases in between. This CDR3 is CASSPTSSTQYF. CDR3 bases: TGTGCCAGCAGTCCCACTAGCTCTACGCAGTATTTT.

This chain connects TRBV16 to TRBJ1-5; TRBD1 is a possible D gene (5 bases). The length of the CDR3 is 16 residues. Between the trimmed V and J ends, which lost 3 bases and 6 bases, there was a span of 18 bases. Germline V gene sequence: CDR1 KGHSY, CDR2 FQNENV. This CDR3 is CASSQFSEGNGQPQHF. The DNA of the CDR3 is TGTGCCAGCAGCCAGTTCAGCGAGGGGAATGGTCAGCCCCAGCATTTT.

This clonotype was seen more than once but under ten times. The gene calls are TRBV11-2 and TRBJ2-3, with 7 nucleotides matching TRBD1. The CDR3 is made up of 16 amino acids. V dropped 5 bases and J dropped 0; count of bases not matched to a gene: 8. Looked up from germline, CDR1 is SGHAT and CDR2 is FQNNGV. The CDR3 sequence is CASSGRTGRSTDTQYF. The CDR3, as DNA: TGTGCCAGCAGCGGACGGACAGGTCGGAGCACAGATACGCAGTATTTT. The complete variable domain, with remaining parts taken from reference TRBV11-2 and TRBJ2-3, reads EAGVAQSPRYKIIEKRQSVAFWCNPISGHATLYWYQQILGQGPKLLIQFQNNGVVDDSQLPKDRFSAERLKGVDSTLKIQPAKLEDSAVYLCASSGRTGRSTDTQYFGPGTRLTVL.

This clonotype was seen a few times. The rearrangement joins TRBV2 to TRBJ1-4; 7 nucleotides match TRBD1. The V and J ends lost 7 bases and 4 bases, in that order; junction bases with no gene match: 6. Per the germline V gene, CDR1 is SNHLY and CDR2 is FYNNEI. This CDR3 has 14 residues. The CDR3 here is CASNPQGLNEKLFF. The CDR3 DNA reads TGTGCCAGCAACCCACAGGGGCTTAATGAAAAACTGTTTTTT.

The chain couples TRBV7-2 to TRBJ2-5; no clear D gene. Germline CDR1 SGHTA, CDR2 FQGNSA. The CDR3 is made up of 14 amino acids. V lost 1 base and J lost 1, with 7 bases in between. CDR3 coding DNA: TGTGCCAGCAGCTTAGTTTCGGCCCAAGAGACCCAGTACTTC. Translated, it gives CASSLVSAQETQYF.

The chain combines TRBV6-1 with TRBJ1-4; D remains unclear. The ends were cut back, 2 bases at V and 8 bases at J, with 9 bases in the middle. Germline V gene sequence: CDR1 MNHNS, CDR2 SASEGT. This CDR3 has 13 amino acids. The CDR3 nucleotides read TGTGCCAGCAGTGAATTATCGCGGGAAAAACTGTTTTTT. Its protein product is CASSELSREKLFF.

This chain links TRBV27 with TRBJ2-1; D is possibly TRBD2 (6 bases). Per germline, CDR1 MNHEY and CDR2 SMNVEV (reference sequence). The ends were cut back, 5 bases at V and 15 bases at J, with 17 bases in the middle. This CDR3 has 12 amino acids. The CDR3 DNA reads as TGTGCCAGCAGTCCTAAGGGCAGGGAGGCGTTCTTC. This gives the protein CASSPKGREAFF.

This clonotype was detected ten times or more. This sequence joins TRBV9 and TRBJ2-1; 14 bases agree with TRBD2. The germline gives CDR1 SGDLS, CDR2 YYNGEE. The trim removed 0 bases at V and 10 bases at J, leaving 6 bases unmatched. This CDR3 has 16 residues. CDR3 in amino acids: CASSVATSGGAREQFF. CDR3 DNA: TGTGCCAGCAGCGTAGCGACTAGCGGGGGGGCAAGGGAGCAGTTCTTC.

The chain has TRBV7-2 and TRBJ1-2; no clear D gene. The CDR3 spans 15 residues. Germline loops: CDR1 SGHTA, CDR2 FQGNSA. Trimming removed 0 bases at V and 2 bases at J, with 10 bases between. As DNA, the CDR3 is TGTGCCAGCAGCTTAGCGGGCAGCCCAAACTATGGCTACACCTTC. Encoded protein: CASSLAGSPNYGYTF.

Of note for this clonotype: This may arise from a read error, as a much more abundant clone is one base away. The V and J genes are TRBV9 and TRBJ2-5; 8 nucleotides match TRBD2. The CDR3 has 15 residues. V gave up 4 bases and J gave up 5 bases; unmatched junction bases: 10. The germline V gene encodes CDR1 SGDLS and CDR2 YYNGEE. The CDR3 is CASSPGGGPHETQYF. The CDR3 DNA is TGTGCCAGCAGCCCCGGGGGGGGTCCACATGAGACCCAGTACTTC.

The chain carries TRBV6-2 or TRBV6-3 and TRBJ2-3; perhaps TRBD1 as D (6 bases). Germline CDR1 and CDR2: MNHEY and SVGEGT. The CDR3 is 15 residues long. The ends were cut back, 6 bases at V and 1 base at J, with 14 bases in the middle. CDR3 loop: CASRLSWTGTDTQYF. The CDR3 DNA sequence: TGTGCCAGCAGATTGTCGTGGACAGGCACAGATACGCAGTATTTT.

There are a few counts of this clonotype. The chain uses TRBV18 and TRBJ1-5; TRBD1 agrees at 8 bases. The CDR3 covers 13 residues. The V segment lost 6 bases and the J segment 5 bases; nucleotides outside the gene matches: 3. The germline V gene encodes CDR1 KGHSH and CDR2 LQKENI. CDR3 coding DNA: TGTGCCAGCTCTGGACAGGGAGATCAGCCCCAGCATTTT. Translated, it gives CASSGQGDQPQHF.